This passage covers 17 T cell receptor beta chains from one sample sequenced in a study of identical twins. A single record per CDR3 protein comes from TCRdb applying MiXCR to the 5' RACE reads. The table has fewer than 350,000 distinct CDR3 sequences, more than 6.5% seen once. Separately, the same data were catalogued under a study of yellow fever vaccine responses in identical twins.

Sequences were obtained from memory (CD45RO+) T cells sorted from blood. The receptors here all came from a woman between 18 and 29 years old in good health.

The table lists this clonotype with many counts. The V gene is TRBV12-3 or TRBV12-4, the J gene TRBJ2-6; 12 bases match TRBD2. The CDR3 sequence is 19 residues long. V lost 5 bases, J lost 3 bases, and 11 bases stayed unmatched. The CDR3 DNA is TGTGCCAGCAGTCTGAGGACTAGCGGGATAAACGGTGGGGCCAACGTCCTGACTTTC. Translating gives CASSLRTSGINGGANVLTF.

This sequence joins TRBV28 and TRBJ1-2, with D possibly matching TRBD1 (5 bases). The CDR3 has 15 residues. In germline, CDR1 is MDHEN, CDR2 SYDVKM. Trimming removed 0 bases from V and 2 bases from J, with 10 bases in between. Written as DNA, the CDR3 is TGTGCCAGCAGTTTATGGACAGCACAGAACTATGGCTACACCTTC. Encoded protein: CASSLWTAQNYGYTF.

This clonotype was counted at least ten times. This chain uses TRBV6-5 with TRBJ2-7, with 7 bases fitting TRBD2. Germline V gene sequence: CDR1 MNHEY, CDR2 SVGAGI. V lost 2 bases to trimming and J lost 3 bases; unmatched junction nucleotides: 10. The CDR3 is 16 residues long. The CDR3 nucleotides read TGTGCCAGCAGTTACGATGGAGGCGGGAGAGGCTACGAGCAGTACTTC. Its translation is CASSYDGGGRGYEQYF.

The CDR3 loop reads CATSRDLTGGRYEQYF. DNA for the CDR3: TGTGCCACCAGCAGAGACCTGACAGGGGGCCGCTACGAGCAGTACTTC. This chain links TRBV15 with TRBJ2-7, with TRBD1 matching over 10 bases. V was pared by 0 bases and J by 3 bases, with 5 bases of the junction left unmatched. The germline CDR1 and CDR2 sequences are LNHNV and YYDKDF (reference sequence). CDR3 length: 16 residues.

In its sample, this clonotype was seen many times. The DNA of the CDR3 is TGTGCCACCAGCAGAGATGGTGTCAGCGGTAAAATCTACGAGCAGTACTTC. Amino acid sequence: CATSRDGVSGKIYEQYF. This chain uses TRBV15 with TRBJ2-7; possibly TRBD2 for D (5 bases). V was shortened by 0 bases and J by 3 bases, with 18 bases between the two germline ends. The CDR3 is 17 residues long. Germline V gene data show CDR1 as LNHNV and CDR2 as YYDKDF (reference sequence).

This clonotype was seen only a few times. The genes are TRBV5-5 and TRBJ2-3, with D perhaps TRBD2 (6 bases). The CDR3 is made up of 13 amino acids. Germline V gives CDR1 SGHKS, CDR2 YYEKEE (reference sequence). The germline V and J ends were trimmed by 5 bases and 4 bases, with 11 bases remaining between them. The CDR3 here is CASRTRIADTQYF. DNA for the CDR3: TGTGCCAGCAGGACTAGAATAGCAGATACGCAGTATTTT.

This clonotype came up a few times. The chain carries TRBV20-1 and TRBJ2-1; D remains ambiguous. The CDR3 length is 11 residues. V lost 3 bases to trimming and J lost 4 bases, with 4 bases between them. CDR1 is DFQATT and CDR2 is SNEGSKA in the germline V gene (reference sequence). The CDR3 coding sequence is TGCAGTGCTAGTGTTTACAATGAGCAGTTCTTC. It specifies CSASVYNEQFF.

The V and J genes are TRBV19 and TRBJ2-7, with a possible D match to TRBD1 (5 bases). This CDR3 spans 16 amino acids. The germline V gene has CDR1 LNHDA and CDR2 SQIVND (reference sequence). The ends were cut back, 3 bases at V and 6 bases at J, with 21 bases in the middle. This CDR3 is CASSMGVEIRQGEQYF. CDR3 DNA: TGTGCCAGTAGTATGGGCGTGGAAATCCGCCAGGGCGAGCAGTACTTC.

This clonotype has only a few counts. The chain couples TRBV11-2 to TRBJ2-3; D remains unclear. The V end was cut by 7 bases, the J end by 0 bases, with 11 bases between. The V gene's germline CDR1 is SGHAT and CDR2 FQNNGV. The CDR3 consists of 14 residues. The CDR3 reads CASKTLESTDTQYF. The CDR3 nucleotides read TGTGCCAGCAAGACTCTCGAGAGCACAGATACGCAGTATTTT. The full variable domain, its missing parts supplied by reference TRBV11-2 and TRBJ2-3, is EAGVAQSPRYKIIEKRQSVAFWCNPISGHATLYWYQQILGQGPKLLIQFQNNGVVDDSQLPKDRFSAERLKGVDSTLKIQPAKLEDSAVYLCASKTLESTDTQYFGPGTRLTVL.

This clonotype was recorded only once. V and J are TRBV20-1 and TRBJ2-7; D is ambiguous. This CDR3 has 13 amino acids. The V gene lost 5 bases and the J gene lost 0 bases, with 11 bases spanning the gap. The germline CDR1 and CDR2 sequences are DFQATT and SNEGSKA (reference sequence). The CDR3 DNA reads TGCAGTGCTTCCTCGGTTAGCTCCTACGAGCAGTACTTC. Translated, it gives CSASSVSSYEQYF.

This chain joins TRBV25-1 and TRBJ2-5; 12 bases are shared with TRBD1. Looked up from germline, CDR1 is MGHDK and CDR2 is SYGVNS. V dropped 6 bases and J dropped 2; count of bases not matched to a gene: 4. The CDR3 is 15 residues long. The CDR3, as DNA: TGTGCCAGCAGGGGGACAGGGGGCTTTCAAGAGACCCAGTACTTC. It codes for CASRGTGGFQETQYF.

This sequence joins TRBV2 and TRBJ2-1, with a weak D call TRBD2 (7 bases). CDR1 is SNHLY, CDR2 FYNNEI, per germline. V dropped 6 bases and J dropped 8 bases, with 17 bases sitting between them. The CDR3 totals 14 residues. This CDR3 is CASSPESGGDEQFF. The CDR3 nucleotides are TGTGCCAGCAGCCCGGAGTCGGGGGGCGATGAGCAGTTCTTC.

The genes are TRBV25-1 and TRBJ1-2; the D gene is possibly TRBD1 (6 bases). Germline V gene sequence: CDR1 MGHDK, CDR2 SYGVNS. The CDR3 totals 14 residues. The V end lost 4 bases, the J end lost 6 bases, and 15 bases lay between the germline ends. The CDR3 here is CASSAPGVFDGYTF. Written as DNA, the CDR3 is TGTGCCAGCAGTGCTCCAGGGGTCTTCGATGGCTACACCTTC.

This clonotype has a count of ten or more. This chain connects TRBV25-1 to TRBJ1-2; D gene unclear. Germline V lookup: CDR1 MGHDK, CDR2 SYGVNS. Trimming removed 4 bases at V and 8 bases at J, with 14 bases between. This CDR3 is built from 13 residues. The CDR3 loop reads CASSVGDVGGYTF. The CDR3 nucleotides are TGTGCCAGCAGTGTTGGCGACGTAGGGGGCTACACCTTC.

This sequence joins TRBV27 and TRBJ2-5; D might be TRBD2 (6 bases). The germline V and J ends were trimmed by 2 bases and 6 bases, with 10 bases remaining between them. This CDR3 region has 13 residues. Germline values: CDR1 MNHEY, CDR2 SMNVEV (reference sequence). The CDR3 is CASSLREEKTQYF. The CDR3 DNA sequence: TGTGCCAGCAGTTTAAGGGAGGAAAAGACCCAGTACTTC.

V is TRBV6-1 and J is TRBJ2-1, with TRBD2 identical over 10 bases. CDR1 is MNHNS, CDR2 SASEGT, per germline. V trimming: 6 bases; J trimming: 5 bases; junction bases outside the gene matches: 7. This CDR3 has 15 amino acids. The CDR3 sequence is CASRRAGGSDNEQFF. The CDR3 DNA reads TGTGCCAGCAGAAGAGCGGGAGGGTCCGACAATGAGCAGTTCTTC.

This clonotype was observed many times. The V gene is TRBV28, the J gene TRBJ2-7; 9 nucleotides match TRBD2. Germline lookup yields CDR1 MDHEN and CDR2 SYDVKM. Trimming cost V 5 bases and J 5 bases; bases outside gene matches: 13. The CDR3 spans 16 residues. The CDR3 DNA follows: TGTGCCAGCAGTCCTAACCGGAGGCGGGAGGGGCACGAGCAGTACTTC. This translates into CASSPNRRREGHEQYF.